The 17 T cell receptor beta chains reported below all come from one sample, sequenced in a study of T cell changes during pregnancy in multiple sclerosis. Profiling relied on immunoSEQ multiplex PCR, and the TCRdb table lists in-frame clones only, not all of them. The sample records about 49,000 clones, roughly 94% being singletons. Sequenced here: CD8+ T cells from peripheral blood mononuclear cells, sampled in the first trimester of pregnancy. These receptors came from a female donor with multiple sclerosis, enrolled in a pregnancy study.

The chain carries TRBV6-1 and TRBJ1-2; 7 nucleotides line up with TRBD1. CDR1 and CDR2 from the germline V gene are MNHNS and SASEGT. V was pared by 6 bases and J by 0 bases, with 7 bases of the junction left unmatched. There are 15 residues in the CDR3. CDR3 DNA sequence: TGTGCCAGCAGCCGGACAGGACCTTCTAACTATGGCTACACCTTC. Translation: CASSRTGPSNYGYTF.

The chain links TRBV6-4 to TRBJ2-5; D is perhaps TRBD2 (5 bases). There are 17 residues in the CDR3. The V end lost 6 bases, the J end lost 3 bases, and 23 bases lay between the germline ends. The germline V gene encodes CDR1 MRHNA and CDR2 SNTAGT. CDR3 sequence: CASRALDYSSLKETQYF. CDR3 bases: TGTGCCAGCAGGGCTTTAGACTACTCATCCCTCAAAGAGACCCAGTACTTC.

CDR3 residues: CASSLGGLAGGITGELFF. The CDR3 DNA reads TGTGCCAGCAGCTTAGGTGGACTAGCGGGAGGTATCACCGGGGAGCTGTTTTTT. This chain connects TRBV7-9 to TRBJ2-2; TRBD2 matches 14 bases. The CDR3 consists of 18 residues. The J segment lost 4 bases and the V segment lost 1 base, leaving 5 bases of the junction unmatched. Germline V lookup: CDR1 SEHNR, CDR2 FQNEAQ (reference sequence).

The V gene is TRBV4-1, the J gene TRBJ2-1; 11 bases map to TRBD2. Germline V lookup: CDR1 MGHRA, CDR2 YSYEKL. Trimming cost V 1 base and J 2 bases; bases outside gene matches: 7. The CDR3 extends over 18 amino acids. Here the CDR3 reads CASSQVGLAAVTYNEQFF. The CDR3 nucleotides read TGCGCCAGCAGCCAAGTGGGACTAGCGGCTGTAACCTACAATGAGCAGTTCTTC.

The V gene is TRBV10-2, the J gene TRBJ2-1; 9 bases agree with TRBD2. CDR3 size: 14 residues. With 4 bases clipped from V and 7 bases from J, the junction kept 5 bases outside the gene matches. Germline lookup yields CDR1 WSHSY and CDR2 SAAADI. Written as DNA, the CDR3 is TGCGCCAGCAGTGCGTTCCTAGCGGGAAATGAGCAGTTCTTC. Translated: CASSAFLAGNEQFF.

CDR3 sequence reads: CASSEGGKEKLFF. Written as DNA, the CDR3 is TGTGCCAGCAGCGAGGGGGGGAAGGAAAAACTGTTTTTT. This rearrangement joins TRBV9 to TRBJ1-4, with D maybe TRBD1 (6 bases). V shed 3 bases and J shed 8 bases, with 11 bases lying between them. This CDR3 comprises 13 residues. Per the germline V gene, CDR1 is SGDLS and CDR2 is YYNGEE.

This clone was seen more than once but under ten times. The rearrangement links TRBV2 to TRBJ2-5; the match to TRBD2 covers 9 bases. After removal of 1 base from V and 5 bases from J, the junction contained 11 bases not matched to a gene. This CDR3 spans 17 amino acids. Germline V gene lookup returns CDR1 SNHLY and CDR2 FYNNEI. The DNA for the CDR3 is TGTGCCAGCAGTGAAGGGTCCTCGGCGGGAGGGTACGAGACCCAGTACTTC. Its translation: CASSEGSSAGGYETQYF.

A single count supports this clone. The genes are TRBV19 and TRBJ2-7; TRBD2 agrees at 13 bases. The CDR3 loop spans 15 amino acids. Germline V gene data show CDR1 as LNHDA and CDR2 as SQIVND (reference sequence). V lost 7 bases and J lost 4; bases outside the gene matches: 7. The CDR3 loop is CASTPGLAGVYEQYF. The CDR3 DNA sequence: TGTGCCAGTACCCCCGGACTAGCGGGAGTATACGAGCAGTACTTC.

The chain is built from TRBV27 and TRBJ1-1, with D perhaps TRBD1 (6 bases). Germline values: CDR1 MNHEY, CDR2 SMNVEV (reference sequence). V was pared by 11 bases and J by 6 bases, with 22 bases between. The CDR3 has 14 amino acids. The CDR3 nucleotides are TGTGCCGCCCGAGCATTTCAGGGGAGCGCTGAAGCTTTCTTT. This encodes CAARAFQGSAEAFF.

This clone appeared once. The CDR3 nucleotides read TGCGCCAGCAGGAGGGCAGTAGGAAACACCATATATTTT. Residues: CASRRAVGNTIYF. This chain uses TRBV23-1 with TRBJ1-3; D gene unclear. TRBV23-1 is flagged as an ORF with uncertain function. Trimming removed 6 bases at V and 4 bases at J, with 10 bases between. The CDR3 totals 13 residues.

The chain recombines TRBV4-1 with TRBJ1-1, with D tentatively TRBD1 (6 bases). Germline V CDR1 and CDR2: MGHRA, YSYEKL. Trimming removed 0 bases at V and 5 bases at J, with 16 bases between. There are 16 residues in the CDR3. The CDR3 sequence is CASSQEVTGRRTEAFF. The CDR3 DNA sequence: TGCGCCAGCAGCCAAGAAGTAACAGGGCGTAGGACTGAAGCTTTCTTT.

The rearrangement uses TRBV11-2 and TRBJ2-7, with TRBD2 matching 7 bases. The CDR3 contains 16 residues. Germline CDR1 reads SGHAT; CDR2 reads FQNNGV. J was trimmed by 1 base and V by 1 base; bases with no gene match: 7. Here the CDR3 DNA reads TGTGCCAGCAGCTTAGGGTGGGCTAGCGGTTCCTACGAGCAGTACTTC. Translated, it gives CASSLGWASGSYEQYF.

The rearrangement links TRBV27 to TRBJ2-7; the match to TRBD2 covers 11 bases. V shed 4 bases and J 4 bases; nucleotides not matched to a gene: 6. This CDR3 has 15 residues. Germline V gene lookup returns CDR1 MNHEY and CDR2 SMNVEV (reference sequence). DNA for the CDR3: TGTGCCAGCAGTTCTCTACTAGCGGGAGAATACGAGCAGTACTTC. Protein product: CASSSLLAGEYEQYF.

The J gene is TRBJ1-1, the V gene TRBV29-1; 8 nucleotides match TRBD1. The CDR3 is made up of 13 amino acids. The germline V gene encodes CDR1 SQVTM and CDR2 ANQGSEA. The J segment lost 6 bases and the V segment lost 6 bases, leaving 9 bases of the junction unmatched. CDR3 bases: TGCAGCGTAGGACAGGGCGACTTCGCTGAAGCTTTCTTT. Amino acid sequence: CSVGQGDFAEAFF.

The chain has TRBV5-4 and TRBJ2-6; D is undetermined. Germline V gene data show CDR1 as SGHNT and CDR2 as YYREEE (reference sequence). This CDR3 contains 15 residues. Trimming took off 0 bases at V and 1 base at J, with 5 bases between the two ends. The CDR3 DNA is TGTGCCAGCAGCTTGGGGCAGTCTGGGGCCAACGTCCTGACTTTC. Residues: CASSLGQSGANVLTF.

This clone has just one count. The chain couples TRBV4-3 to TRBJ2-1; D may be TRBD2 (6 bases). Germline CDR1 LGHNA, CDR2 YSLEER. Between the trimmed V and J ends, which lost 0 bases and 0 bases, there was a span of 9 bases. There are 16 residues in the CDR3. The DNA for the CDR3 is TGCGCCAGCAGCCAAGATTGGCGGGGCTCCTACAATGAGCAGTTCTTC. The encoded protein is CASSQDWRGSYNEQFF.

The V and J genes are TRBV4-1 and TRBJ2-7; 7 positions agree with TRBD2. Germline assignment: CDR1 MGHRA and CDR2 YSYEKL. The J segment lost 2 bases and the V segment lost 0 bases, leaving 7 bases of the junction unmatched. There are 16 residues in the CDR3. CDR3 amino acids: CASSQELPSGTYEQYF. The CDR3 DNA is TGCGCCAGCAGCCAAGAGCTCCCTAGCGGAACCTACGAGCAGTACTTC.